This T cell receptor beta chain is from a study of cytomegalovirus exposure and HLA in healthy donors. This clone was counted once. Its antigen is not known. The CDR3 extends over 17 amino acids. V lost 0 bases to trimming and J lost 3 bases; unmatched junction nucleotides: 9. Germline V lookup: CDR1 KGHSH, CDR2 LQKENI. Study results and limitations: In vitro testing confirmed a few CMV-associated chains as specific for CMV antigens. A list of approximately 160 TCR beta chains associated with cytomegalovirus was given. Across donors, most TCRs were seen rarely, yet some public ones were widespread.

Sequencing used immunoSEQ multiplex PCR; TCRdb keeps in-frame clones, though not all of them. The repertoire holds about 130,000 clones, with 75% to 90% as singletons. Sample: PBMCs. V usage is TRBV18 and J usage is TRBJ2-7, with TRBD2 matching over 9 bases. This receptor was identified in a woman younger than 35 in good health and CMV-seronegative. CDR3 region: CASSPPGGREGRYEQYF. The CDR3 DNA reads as TGTGCCAGCTCACCACCTGGGGGGCGGGAGGGCCGCTACGAGCAGTACTTC.